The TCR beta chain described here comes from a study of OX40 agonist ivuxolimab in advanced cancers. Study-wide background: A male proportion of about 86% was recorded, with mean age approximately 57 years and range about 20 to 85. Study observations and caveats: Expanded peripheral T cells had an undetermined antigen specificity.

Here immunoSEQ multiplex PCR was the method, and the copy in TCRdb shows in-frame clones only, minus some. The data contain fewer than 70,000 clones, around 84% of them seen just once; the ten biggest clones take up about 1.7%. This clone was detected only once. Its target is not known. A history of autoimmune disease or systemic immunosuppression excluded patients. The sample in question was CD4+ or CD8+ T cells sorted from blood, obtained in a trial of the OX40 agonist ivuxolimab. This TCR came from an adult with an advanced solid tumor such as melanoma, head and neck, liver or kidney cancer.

The CDR3 DNA reads as TGTGCCAGTAGTCCTTGGACGGTAAATCAGCCCCAGCATTTT. Protein: CASSPWTVNQPQHF. This chain connects TRBV19 to TRBJ1-5; D call uncertain. The V end lost 5 bases, the J end lost 4 bases, and 12 bases lay between the germline ends. The CDR3 runs to 14 residues. Per germline, CDR1 LNHDA and CDR2 SQIVND (reference sequence).